The rows below give T cell receptor beta chains drawn from one sample of a study of cytomegalovirus exposure and HLA in healthy donors. The repertoire was sequenced with immunoSEQ multiplex PCR; TCRdb's copy has only in-frame clones and lacks some. The sample has approximately 100,000 clones, around two thirds seen once. The sample comprised PBMCs. Receptors were obtained from a man aged 25 to 40 in good health and CMV-seropositive. The CDR3 runs from the conserved cysteine through the conserved F or W. The order of the fields is J gene, D gene, clone size, V gene, CDR3 protein, CDR3 DNA. A D gene is named only where the DNA matches it firmly. Part of the rows lack a size; the others show once, few, many or a class for expanded clones.

J gene: TRBJ1-2; D gene: NA; clone size: NA; V gene: TRBV7-2; CDR3 protein: CASSSQAGGYGYTF; CDR3 DNA: TGTGCCAGCAGCTCGCAGGCGGGGGGATATGGCTACACCTTC
J gene: TRBJ2-7; D gene: TRBD2; clone size: NA; V gene: TRBV2; CDR3 protein: CASSVASGRGRSYEQYF; CDR3 DNA: TGTGCCAGCAGTGTAGCTAGCGGCCGGGGAAGATCCTACGAGCAGTACTTC
J gene: TRBJ1-1; D gene: TRBD1; clone size: NA; V gene: TRBV15; CDR3 protein: CATRGQGRAFF; CDR3 DNA: TGTGCCACCAGGGGACAGGGTAGAGCTTTCTTT
J gene: TRBJ2-3; D gene: TRBD2; clone size: NA; V gene: TRBV11-2; CDR3 protein: CASSSFKRGSTDTQYF; CDR3 DNA: TGTGCCAGCAGCTCCTTCAAGCGGGGAAGCACAGATACGCAGTATTTT
J gene: TRBJ2-7; D gene: NA; clone size: once; V gene: TRBV6-1; CDR3 protein: CASSERENAIYEQYF; CDR3 DNA: TGTGCCAGCAGTGAACGTGAGAATGCTATCTACGAGCAGTACTTC
J gene: TRBJ2-7; D gene: TRBD2; clone size: NA; V gene: TRBV10-3; CDR3 protein: CAISPGTNSYEQYF; CDR3 DNA: TGTGCCATCAGTCCCGGGACTAACTCCTACGAGCAGTACTTC
J gene: TRBJ2-1; D gene: NA; clone size: NA; V gene: TRBV11-2; CDR3 protein: CASSPLGQLNNEQFF; CDR3 DNA: TGTGCCAGCAGCCCCCTGGGACAACTAAACAATGAGCAGTTCTTC
J gene: TRBJ2-4; D gene: NA; clone size: few; V gene: TRBV25-1; CDR3 protein: CASSPGDPKGIQYF; CDR3 DNA: TGTGCCAGCAGCCCAGGGGACCCAAAGGGCATTCAGTACTTC
J gene: TRBJ2-7; D gene: TRBD1; clone size: NA; V gene: TRBV5-4; CDR3 protein: CASSQTTGQDEQYF; CDR3 DNA: TGTGCCAGCAGCCAAACTACGGGACAGGACGAGCAGTACTTC
J gene: TRBJ2-7; D gene: NA; clone size: few; V gene: TRBV5-4; CDR3 protein: CASSLAGSYEQYF; CDR3 DNA: TGTGCCAGCAGCTTGGCCGGTTCCTACGAGCAGTACTTC
J gene: TRBJ2-3; D gene: NA; clone size: NA; V gene: TRBV6-1; CDR3 protein: CASRAQRTDTQYF; CDR3 DNA: TGTGCCAGCAGAGCGCAACGCACAGATACGCAGTATTTT
J gene: TRBJ2-7; D gene: TRBD2; clone size: NA; V gene: TRBV6-1; CDR3 protein: CASSEGTSGGYEQYF; CDR3 DNA: TGTGCCAGCAGTGAAGGGACTAGCGGGGGGTACGAGCAGTACTTC
J gene: TRBJ2-5; D gene: NA; clone size: NA; V gene: TRBV30; CDR3 protein: CAWSVQQGGTQYF; CDR3 DNA: TGTGCCTGGAGTGTACAACAGGGTGGGACCCAGTACTTC
J gene: TRBJ2-6; D gene: NA; clone size: NA; V gene: TRBV7-2; CDR3 protein: CASSFAVGANVLTF; CDR3 DNA: TGTGCCAGCAGCTTTGCAGTTGGGGCCAACGTCCTGACTTTC
J gene: TRBJ2-7; D gene: NA; clone size: few; V gene: TRBV5-1; CDR3 protein: CASSSEGYEQYF; CDR3 DNA: TGCGCCAGCAGCTCCGAGGGCTACGAGCAGTACTTC
J gene: TRBJ1-5; D gene: TRBD1; clone size: NA; V gene: TRBV10-3; CDR3 protein: CAISDQGQGSNQPQHF; CDR3 DNA: TGTGCCATCAGTGACCAAGGACAGGGCAGCAATCAGCCCCAGCATTTT
J gene: TRBJ1-1; D gene: NA; clone size: NA; V gene: TRBV14; CDR3 protein: CASSQDNSLNTEAFF; CDR3 DNA: TGTGCCAGCAGCCAAGATAACAGCCTGAACACTGAAGCTTTCTTT
J gene: TRBJ2-7; D gene: NA; clone size: NA; V gene: TRBV7-6; CDR3 protein: CASSLGHTYEQYF; CDR3 DNA: TGTGCCAGCAGCTTAGGACATACCTACGAGCAGTACTTC
J gene: TRBJ2-5; D gene: TRBD2; clone size: few; V gene: TRBV6-5; CDR3 protein: CASSYSLSGGEETQYF; CDR3 DNA: TGTGCCAGCAGTTACTCTTTGAGCGGGGGGGAAGAGACCCAGTACTTC
J gene: TRBJ2-3; D gene: TRBD1; clone size: NA; V gene: TRBV15; CDR3 protein: CATSRDRVGTDTQYF; CDR3 DNA: TGTGCCACCAGCAGGGACAGGGTGGGCACAGATACGCAGTATTTT
J gene: TRBJ2-3; D gene: NA; clone size: few; V gene: TRBV21-1; CDR3 protein: CASSKWASTDTQYF; CDR3 DNA: TGTGCCAGCAGCAAATGGGCGAGCACAGATACGCAGTATTTT
J gene: TRBJ2-7; D gene: NA; clone size: NA; V gene: TRBV18; CDR3 protein: CASSPTGTLPYEQYF; CDR3 DNA: TGTGCCAGCTCACCTACCGGGACACTACCCTACGAGCAGTACTTC
J gene: TRBJ2-3; D gene: NA; clone size: NA; V gene: TRBV6-1; CDR3 protein: CASTFRGVGTQYF; CDR3 DNA: TGTGCCAGCACCTTTAGAGGTGTTGGTACGCAGTATTTT
J gene: TRBJ2-1; D gene: NA; clone size: NA; V gene: TRBV18; CDR3 protein: CASSPNNEQFF; CDR3 DNA: TGTGCCAGCTCACCCAACAATGAGCAGTTCTTC
J gene: TRBJ2-2; D gene: TRBD1; clone size: NA; V gene: TRBV5-1; CDR3 protein: CASGQGVAGELFF; CDR3 DNA: TGCGCCAGCGGGCAGGGGGTCGCCGGGGAGCTGTTTTTT
J gene: TRBJ2-1; D gene: TRBD2; clone size: few; V gene: TRBV6-4; CDR3 protein: CASSLRAGTSYNEQFF; CDR3 DNA: TGTGCCAGCAGCTTAAGAGCCGGGACTAGCTACAATGAGCAGTTCTTC
J gene: TRBJ2-5; D gene: TRBD2; clone size: NA; V gene: TRBV7-9; CDR3 protein: CASSFLSGPTGEQYF; CDR3 DNA: TGTGCCAGCAGCTTTCTTAGCGGGCCGACGGGGGAGCAGTACTTC
J gene: TRBJ2-3; D gene: TRBD1; clone size: NA; V gene: TRBV13; CDR3 protein: CASSLGMDRGVDTQYF; CDR3 DNA: TGTGCCAGCAGCCTCGGCATGGACAGGGGAGTAGATACGCAGTATTTT
J gene: TRBJ2-7; D gene: NA; clone size: NA; V gene: TRBV13; CDR3 protein: CASSPYSREQYF; CDR3 DNA: TGTGCCAGCAGCCCCTACAGCCGAGAGCAGTACTTC
J gene: TRBJ2-2; D gene: TRBD1; clone size: NA; V gene: TRBV5-5; CDR3 protein: CASSLGTGRTGELFF; CDR3 DNA: TGTGCCAGCAGCTTGGGGACAGGGAGGACCGGGGAGCTGTTTTTT
J gene: TRBJ2-5; D gene: NA; clone size: NA; V gene: TRBV4-1; CDR3 protein: CASSQNPTGRETQYF; CDR3 DNA: TGCGCCAGCAGCCAAAACCCGACAGGGAGGGAGACCCAGTACTTC
J gene: TRBJ2-5; D gene: TRBD2; clone size: few; V gene: TRBV27; CDR3 protein: CASSFSAGGETQYF; CDR3 DNA: TGTGCCAGCAGTTTCTCGGCGGGGGGGGAGACCCAGTACTTC
J gene: TRBJ2-3; D gene: TRBD2; clone size: NA; V gene: TRBV13; CDR3 protein: CASSLGRLAGDTDTQYF; CDR3 DNA: TGTGCCAGCAGCTTAGGTAGACTAGCGGGGGACACAGATACGCAGTATTTT
J gene: TRBJ2-3; D gene: NA; clone size: NA; V gene: TRBV7-9; CDR3 protein: CASSLWADTQYF; CDR3 DNA: TGTGCCAGCAGCTTATGGGCGGATACGCAGTATTTT
J gene: TRBJ2-7; D gene: NA; clone size: NA; V gene: TRBV21-1; CDR3 protein: CASSGSPGQGAGEQYF; CDR3 DNA: TGTGCCAGCAGTGGAAGTCCAGGACAGGGGGCTGGAGAGCAGTACTTC
J gene: TRBJ1-4; D gene: TRBD1; clone size: NA; V gene: TRBV19; CDR3 protein: CASSFQGGDEKLFF; CDR3 DNA: TGTGCCAGTAGTTTCCAGGGGGGAGATGAAAAACTGTTTTTT
J gene: TRBJ2-5; D gene: NA; clone size: NA; V gene: TRBV2; CDR3 protein: CASSGLDEETQYF; CDR3 DNA: TGTGCCAGCAGTGGTCTAGATGAAGAGACCCAGTACTTC
J gene: TRBJ1-1; D gene: NA; clone size: NA; V gene: TRBV6-5; CDR3 protein: CASTPVGGLSEAFF; CDR3 DNA: TGTGCCAGCACCCCGGTCGGGGGGCTCTCTGAAGCTTTCTTT
J gene: TRBJ1-6; D gene: NA; clone size: NA; V gene: TRBV25-1; CDR3 protein: CASSEYAQTTNSPLHF; CDR3 DNA: TGTGCCAGCAGTGAATATGCCCAGACAACTAATTCACCCCTCCACTTT
J gene: TRBJ2-5; D gene: NA; clone size: NA; V gene: TRBV7-2; CDR3 protein: CASSPWDMGETQYF; CDR3 DNA: TGTGCCAGCAGCCCGTGGGACATGGGTGAGACCCAGTACTTC
J gene: TRBJ2-7; D gene: NA; clone size: NA; V gene: TRBV2; CDR3 protein: CASRNDIADGEQYF; CDR3 DNA: TGTGCCAGCAGGAACGATATAGCTGACGGCGAGCAGTACTTC
J gene: TRBJ1-2; D gene: NA; clone size: NA; V gene: TRBV27; CDR3 protein: CASSSGRGYGYTF; CDR3 DNA: TGTGCCAGCAGTTCAGGAAGGGGCTATGGCTACACCTTC
J gene: TRBJ1-1; D gene: TRBD1; clone size: NA; V gene: TRBV20-1; CDR3 protein: CSARVRGRAFF; CDR3 DNA: TGCAGTGCTAGAGTCAGGGGGCGAGCTTTCTTT
J gene: TRBJ1-2; D gene: NA; clone size: NA; V gene: TRBV11-3; CDR3 protein: CASSQTGSYGYTF; CDR3 DNA: TGTGCCAGCTCACAAACAGGGAGCTATGGCTACACCTTC
J gene: TRBJ2-3; D gene: NA; clone size: once; V gene: TRBV19; CDR3 protein: CASSTRRQASTDTQYF; CDR3 DNA: TGTGCCAGTAGTACGAGAAGACAGGCTAGCACAGATACGCAGTATTTT
J gene: TRBJ1-1; D gene: NA; clone size: NA; V gene: TRBV2; CDR3 protein: CASSDQGIMVTEAFF; CDR3 DNA: TGTGCCAGCAGTGATCAGGGGATTATGGTCACTGAAGCTTTCTTT
J gene: TRBJ1-2; D gene: TRBD1; clone size: few; V gene: TRBV5-4; CDR3 protein: CASSRWDRVNYGYTF; CDR3 DNA: TGTGCCAGCAGCCGATGGGACAGGGTGAACTATGGCTACACCTTC
J gene: TRBJ2-7; D gene: TRBD1; clone size: NA; V gene: TRBV14; CDR3 protein: CASSLGQGYEQYF; CDR3 DNA: TGTGCCAGCAGCCTCGGACAGGGCTACGAGCAGTACTTC
J gene: TRBJ1-2; D gene: NA; clone size: NA; V gene: TRBV18; CDR3 protein: CASSPPAAAFYGYTF; CDR3 DNA: TGTGCCAGCTCACCCCCGGCGGCAGCTTTCTATGGCTACACCTTC
J gene: TRBJ1-1; D gene: NA; clone size: NA; V gene: TRBV7-8; CDR3 protein: CASSHRRGLTEAFF; CDR3 DNA: TGTGCCAGCAGCCATCGGAGGGGTCTGACTGAAGCTTTCTTT
J gene: TRBJ1-5; D gene: NA; clone size: NA; V gene: TRBV4-1; CDR3 protein: CASRRSTGLANQPQHF; CDR3 DNA: TGCGCCAGCAGGCGTTCAACAGGGTTAGCAAATCAGCCCCAGCATTTT
J gene: TRBJ2-1; D gene: TRBD2; clone size: NA; V gene: TRBV18; CDR3 protein: CASSSLAGVGNEQFF; CDR3 DNA: TGTGCCAGCTCAAGTCTAGCGGGGGTTGGAAATGAGCAGTTCTTC